This TCR beta chain was observed in a study of blood T cell repertoires in COVID-19. Donors in Cohort 3 counted as recovered after two negative PCRs, clearance, or symptom resolution. Here immunoSEQ multiplex PCR was the method, and the copy in TCRdb shows in-frame clones only, minus some. The table shows approximately 380,000 clones, with 88% occurring only once. This receptor was taken from a woman aged 18-29 years who had recovered from COVID-19. Sequencing input: PBMCs or T cells enriched from blood (not recorded which).

The DNA for the CDR3 is TGCGCCAGCAGCCATCAACAAGTCGGGTCCAAAAACATTCAGTACTTC. Encoded protein: CASSHQQVGSKNIQYF. The V gene is TRBV4-1, the J gene TRBJ2-4; D is undetermined. Trimming took 3 bases from V and 2 from J, leaving 14 bases between them. This CDR3 has 16 residues. CDR1 and CDR2 (germline): MGHRA, YSYEKL.